Listed below are T cell receptor beta chains from one sample, sequenced in a study of OX40 agonist ivuxolimab in advanced cancers. Libraries were prepared by immunoSEQ multiplex PCR; TCRdb keeps only in-frame clonotypes and omits some of them. The sample includes 65,000 to 90,000 clones, 70% to 90% of them seen just once. This specimen consisted of CD4+ or CD8+ T cells sorted from blood, obtained in a trial of the OX40 agonist ivuxolimab. The receptors originated from an adult with an advanced solid tumor such as melanoma, head and neck, liver or kidney cancer. Both conserved end residues are part of each CDR3.

>TRBV9|TRBJ2-1
CASSVGSNPPSLGPGYNEQFF
>TRBV30|TRBJ2-5
CAFRTEETQYF
>TRBV27|TRBJ2-7
CASRRASGGTYEQYF
>TRBV5-1|TRBJ1-1
CASSLTSGFMNTEAFF
>TRBV6-1|TRBJ2-3
CASSHWTEDTQYF
>TRBV18|TRBJ2-1
CASSKGQGVEQFF
>TRBV28|TRBJ2-7
CANGLAGDYEQYF
>TRBV9|TRBJ1-3
CASSVEESRNTIYF
>TRBV28|TRBJ2-7
CASSFHRGTPPYEQYF
>TRBV7-3|TRBJ2-6
CASSTTASGANVLTF
>TRBV2|TRBJ1-1
CASSEYGAANTEAFF
>TRBV29-1|TRBJ2-7
CSVAGLAGYEQYF
>TRBV5-1|TRBJ2-3
CASSFDREIVTQYF
>TRBV4-2|TRBJ2-6
CASSQESRGGANVLTF
>TRBV14|TRBJ1-1
CASSFRTGMNTEAFF
>TRBV5-1|TRBJ2-2
CASSSRDRAPGGELFF
>TRBV30|TRBJ1-2
CAWGTGLNYGYTF
>TRBV5-1|TRBJ2-5
CASSLAGLGTQYF
>TRBV7-8|TRBJ2-7
CASSLSPGTGSYEQYF
>TRBV4-2|TRBJ2-1
CASSQLSGTYNEQFF
>TRBV19|TRBJ2-7
CASSIDHRDKTYEQYF
>TRBV29-1|TRBJ2-3
CSVGLTSGGTDTQYF
>TRBV5-1|TRBJ2-1
CASSLGIPSYNEQFF
>TRBV5-1|TRBJ2-1
CASSLGIYYNEQFF
>TRBV18|TRBJ1-5
CASSLPGSDQPQHF
>TRBV2|TRBJ2-7
CASSPYYEQYF
>TRBV10-1|TRBJ2-1
CASNSDTCLSNTSGSYNEQFF
>TRBV2|TRBJ2-7
CASSDPLVVYEQYF
>TRBV5-1|TRBJ2-5
CASSLVLLAGETQYF
>TRBV18|TRBJ2-2
CASSLGQGTDTGELFF
>TRBV15|TRBJ1-5
CATSRDRFNQPQHF
>TRBV10-1|TRBJ2-2
CASSERVAGELFF
>TRBV7-9|TRBJ2-7
CASSSSRTGIDEQYF
>TRBV30|TRBJ2-3
CAWMTASTDTQYF
>TRBV13|TRBJ2-3
CASSSKLAGGPVDTQYF
>TRBV30|TRBJ2-1
CAWSVGGSYNEQFF
>TRBV29-1|TRBJ2-7
CSVEILGASGSSYEQYF
>TRBV1|TRBJ2-1
CTPSEQFF
>TRBV15|TRBJ2-3
CATSRDNWASGGDTQYF
>TRBV5-4|TRBJ2-7
CASSLPGVAGVEQYF
>TRBV11-3|TRBJ2-2
CASSVGQGSSGELFF
>TRBV30|TRBJ2-5
CAWDRDTQETQYF
>TRBV11-3|TRBJ2-7
CAYRGITYEQYF
>TRBV4-1|TRBJ2-2
CASSQDRLNTGELFF
>TRBV6-5|TRBJ1-2
CASSRGGRAYTF
>TRBV5-1|TRBJ2-6
CASSWQDSGANVLTF
>TRBV19|TRBJ2-5
CASSTGLAGETQYF
>TRBV4-2|TRBJ2-3
CASSKVAAGGTDTQYF
>TRBV18|TRBJ2-7
CASSPTGAHEGIREQYF
>TRBV9|TRBJ2-7
CASSVGDSGIEQYF
>TRBV2|TRBJ1-4
CASSELGQGASLDYREKLFF